The entry below gives a single T cell receptor beta chain sequence along with its context. The CDR3 length is 10 residues. V was cut by 7 bases and J by 8 bases, with 7 bases left in between. Germline V gives CDR1 SGDLS, CDR2 YYNGEE. Patients in Seattle were enrolled during active infection, then followed longitudinally. Data came from immunoSEQ multiplex PCR; TCRdb stores just in-frame clones and leaves some out. The sample includes 250,000 or so clones, 90% of them seen just once. This record belongs to a study of blood T cell repertoires in COVID-19. Study at large: Collection of acute and convalescent COVID-19 samples took place in the United States, Italy and Spain.

The sample was peripheral blood. The chain is built from TRBV9 and TRBJ1-3; D is unclear. This receptor was identified in a woman aged 55-70 years with COVID-19, enrolled during active disease. The CDR3 sequence is CASGRDTIYF. CDR3 bases: TGTGCCAGCGGGCGGGACACCATATATTTT.